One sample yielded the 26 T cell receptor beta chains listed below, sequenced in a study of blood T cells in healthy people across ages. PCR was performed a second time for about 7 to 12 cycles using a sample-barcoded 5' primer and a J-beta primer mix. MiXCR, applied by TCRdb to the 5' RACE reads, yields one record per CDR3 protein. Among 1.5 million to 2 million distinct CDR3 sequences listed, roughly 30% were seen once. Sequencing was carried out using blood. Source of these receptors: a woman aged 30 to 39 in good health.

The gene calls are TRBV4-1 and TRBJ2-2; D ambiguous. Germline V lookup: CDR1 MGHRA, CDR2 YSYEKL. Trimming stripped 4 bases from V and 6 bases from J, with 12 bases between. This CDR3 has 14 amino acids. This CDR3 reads CASSPTYGPGELFF. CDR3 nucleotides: TGCGCCAGCAGCCCAACATACGGGCCCGGGGAGCTGTTTTTT.

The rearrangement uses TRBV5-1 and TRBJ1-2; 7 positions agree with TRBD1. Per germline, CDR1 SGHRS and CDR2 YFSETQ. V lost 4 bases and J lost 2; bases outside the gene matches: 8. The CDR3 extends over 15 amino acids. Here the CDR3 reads CASSLRQGWNYGYTF. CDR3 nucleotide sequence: TGCGCCAGCAGCCTAAGACAGGGCTGGAACTATGGCTACACCTTC.

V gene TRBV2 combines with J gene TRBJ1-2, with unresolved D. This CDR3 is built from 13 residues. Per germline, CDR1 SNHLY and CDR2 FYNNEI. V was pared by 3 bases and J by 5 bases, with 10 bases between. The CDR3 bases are TGTGCCAGCAGTGACGGGTCTTGGTATGGCTACACCTTC. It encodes CASSDGSWYGYTF.

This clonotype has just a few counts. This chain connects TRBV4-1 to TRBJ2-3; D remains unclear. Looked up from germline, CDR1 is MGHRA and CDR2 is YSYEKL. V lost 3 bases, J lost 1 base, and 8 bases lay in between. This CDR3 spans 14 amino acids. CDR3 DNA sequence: TGCGCCAGCAGCCATAGGCCCCGCACAGATACGCAGTATTTT. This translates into CASSHRPRTDTQYF.

The CDR3 sequence is CASSPGLGRTEAFF. The CDR3 region has the DNA TGTGCCAGCAGCCCCGGCTTGGGAAGGACTGAAGCTTTCTTT. This chain uses TRBV9 with TRBJ1-1; D unresolved. Germline V lookup: CDR1 SGDLS, CDR2 YYNGEE. CDR3 size: 14 residues. Trimming removed 4 bases from V and 5 bases from J, with 15 bases in between. Using reference TRBV9 and TRBJ1-1 for the parts outside the CDR3, the full variable domain is DSGVTQTPKHLITATGQRVTLRCSPRSGDLSVYWYQQSLDQGLQFLIQYYNGEERAKGNILERFSAQQFPDLHSELNLSSLELGDSALYFCASSPGLGRTEAFFGQGTRLTVV.

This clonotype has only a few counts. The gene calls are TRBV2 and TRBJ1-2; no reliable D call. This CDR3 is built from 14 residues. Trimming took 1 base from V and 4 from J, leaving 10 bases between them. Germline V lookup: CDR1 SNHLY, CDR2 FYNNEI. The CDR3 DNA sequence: TGTGCCAGCAGTGAAGTCGGAAAGTTCTATGGCTACACCTTC. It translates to CASSEVGKFYGYTF.

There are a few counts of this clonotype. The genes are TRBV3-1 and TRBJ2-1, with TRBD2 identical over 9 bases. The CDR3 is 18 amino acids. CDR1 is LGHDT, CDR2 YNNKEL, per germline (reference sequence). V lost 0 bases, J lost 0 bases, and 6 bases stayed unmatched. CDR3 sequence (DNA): TGTGCCAGCAGCCAAGATTGGGCTAGCGGGACCTCCTACAATGAGCAGTTCTTC. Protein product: CASSQDWASGTSYNEQFF.

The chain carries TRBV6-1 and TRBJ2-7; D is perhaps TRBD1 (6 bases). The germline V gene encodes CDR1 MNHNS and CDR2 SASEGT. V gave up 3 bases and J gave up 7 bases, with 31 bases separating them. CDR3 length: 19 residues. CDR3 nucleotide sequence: TGTGCCAGCAGTGATTCCCACCCTCTGGCGCCAGAGGGGGTTTGGGAGCAGTACTTC. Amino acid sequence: CASSDSHPLAPEGVWEQYF.

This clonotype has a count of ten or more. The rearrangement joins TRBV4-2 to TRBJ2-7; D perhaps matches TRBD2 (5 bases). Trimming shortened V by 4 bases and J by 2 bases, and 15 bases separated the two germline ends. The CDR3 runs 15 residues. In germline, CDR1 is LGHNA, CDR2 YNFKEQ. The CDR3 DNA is TGTGCCAGCAGCCCCGGCAGGACCGGGACCTACGAGCAGTACTTC. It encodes CASSPGRTGTYEQYF.

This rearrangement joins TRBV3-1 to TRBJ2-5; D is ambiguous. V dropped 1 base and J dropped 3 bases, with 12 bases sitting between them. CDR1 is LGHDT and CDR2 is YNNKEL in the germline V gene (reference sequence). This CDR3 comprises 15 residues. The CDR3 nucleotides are TGTGCCAGCAGCCAAGGCCCCACGTCGGAAGAGACCCAGTACTTC. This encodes CASSQGPTSEETQYF.

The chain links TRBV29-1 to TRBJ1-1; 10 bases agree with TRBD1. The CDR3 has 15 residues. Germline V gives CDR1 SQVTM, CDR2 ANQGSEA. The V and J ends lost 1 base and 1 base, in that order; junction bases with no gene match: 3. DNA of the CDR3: TGCAGCGTTGAAGCGGGACAGGGGCCGAACACTGAAGCTTTCTTT. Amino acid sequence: CSVEAGQGPNTEAFF.

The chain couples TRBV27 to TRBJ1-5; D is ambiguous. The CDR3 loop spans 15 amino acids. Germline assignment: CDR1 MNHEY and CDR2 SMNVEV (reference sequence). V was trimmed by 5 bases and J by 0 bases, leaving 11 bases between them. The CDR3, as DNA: TGTGCCAGCAGTCTCGAAGCCGGTAGCAATCAGCCCCAGCATTTT. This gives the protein CASSLEAGSNQPQHF.

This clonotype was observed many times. The CDR3 spells CASSPSGGRTDTQYF. The CDR3 bases are TGTGCCAGCAGCCCATCGGGGGGGCGCACAGATACGCAGTATTTT. V gene TRBV12-3 or TRBV12-4 combines with J gene TRBJ2-3; 8 bases align to TRBD2. The CDR3 is 15 residues long. V shed 6 bases, J shed 1 base, and the junction held 6 bases outside the gene matches.

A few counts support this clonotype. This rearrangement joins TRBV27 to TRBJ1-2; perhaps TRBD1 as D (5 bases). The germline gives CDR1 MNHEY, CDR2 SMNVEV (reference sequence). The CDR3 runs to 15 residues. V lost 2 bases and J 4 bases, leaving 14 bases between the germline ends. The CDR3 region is CASSLRGLGSYGYTF. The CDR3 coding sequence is TGTGCCAGCAGTTTAAGGGGTTTGGGGAGCTATGGCTACACCTTC.

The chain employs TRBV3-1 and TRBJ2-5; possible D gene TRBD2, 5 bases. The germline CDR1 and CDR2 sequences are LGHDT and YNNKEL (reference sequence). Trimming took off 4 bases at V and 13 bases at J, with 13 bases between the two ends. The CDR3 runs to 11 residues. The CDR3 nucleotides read TGTGCCAGCAGCCTCGACGGGGTACGGTACTTC. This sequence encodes CASSLDGVRYF.

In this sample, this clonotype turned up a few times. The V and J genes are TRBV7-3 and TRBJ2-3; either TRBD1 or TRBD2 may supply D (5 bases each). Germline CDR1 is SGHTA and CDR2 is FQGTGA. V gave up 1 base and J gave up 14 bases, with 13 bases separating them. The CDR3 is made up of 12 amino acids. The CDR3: CASSLNRDLLYF. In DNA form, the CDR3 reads TGTGCCAGCAGCTTAAATAGGGACCTACTGTATTTT.

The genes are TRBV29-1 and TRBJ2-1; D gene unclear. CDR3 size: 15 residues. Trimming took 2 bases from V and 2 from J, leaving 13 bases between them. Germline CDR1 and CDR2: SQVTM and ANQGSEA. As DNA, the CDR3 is TGCAGCGTTGAACTACCGAATGTGGCCTACAATGAGCAGTTCTTC. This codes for CSVELPNVAYNEQFF.

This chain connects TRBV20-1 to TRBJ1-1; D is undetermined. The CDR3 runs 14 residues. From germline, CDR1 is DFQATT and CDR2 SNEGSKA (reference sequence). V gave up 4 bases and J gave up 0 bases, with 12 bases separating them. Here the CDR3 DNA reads TGCAGTGCTACCCTTATGGGGATGAACACTGAAGCTTTCTTT. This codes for CSATLMGMNTEAFF.

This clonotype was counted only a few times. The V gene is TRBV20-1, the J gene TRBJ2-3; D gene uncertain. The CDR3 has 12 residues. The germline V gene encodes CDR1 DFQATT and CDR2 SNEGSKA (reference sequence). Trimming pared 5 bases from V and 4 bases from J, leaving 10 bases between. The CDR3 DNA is TGCAGTGCTGTGCCCTTCTCAGATACGCAGTATTTT. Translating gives CSAVPFSDTQYF.

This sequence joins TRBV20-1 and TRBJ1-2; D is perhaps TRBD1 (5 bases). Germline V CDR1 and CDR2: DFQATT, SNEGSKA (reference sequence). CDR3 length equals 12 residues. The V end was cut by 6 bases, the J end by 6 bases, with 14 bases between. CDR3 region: CSAQAQGHGYTF. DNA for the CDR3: TGCAGTGCCCAAGCCCAGGGCCATGGCTACACCTTC.

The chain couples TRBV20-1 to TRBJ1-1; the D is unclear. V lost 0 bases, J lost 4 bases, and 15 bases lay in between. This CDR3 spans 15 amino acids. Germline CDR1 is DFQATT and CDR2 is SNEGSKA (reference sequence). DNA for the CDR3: TGCAGTGCTAGAGATCGGAGCAAGTGGACCACTGAAGCTTTCTTT. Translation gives CSARDRSKWTTEAFF.

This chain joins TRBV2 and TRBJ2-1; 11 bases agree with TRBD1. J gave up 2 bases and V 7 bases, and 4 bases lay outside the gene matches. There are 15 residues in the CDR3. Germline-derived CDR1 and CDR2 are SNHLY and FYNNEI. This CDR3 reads CASKRTGGTYNEQFF. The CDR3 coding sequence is TGTGCCAGCAAACGGACAGGGGGCACCTACAATGAGCAGTTCTTC.

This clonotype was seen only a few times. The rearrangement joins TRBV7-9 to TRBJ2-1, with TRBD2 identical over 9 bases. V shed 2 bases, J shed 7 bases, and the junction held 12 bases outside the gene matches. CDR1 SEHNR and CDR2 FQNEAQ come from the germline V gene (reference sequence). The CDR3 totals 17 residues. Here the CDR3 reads CASSLSSGGRADNEQFF. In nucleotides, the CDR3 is TGTGCCAGCAGCTTAAGTTCGGGCGGGAGGGCCGATAATGAGCAGTTCTTC.

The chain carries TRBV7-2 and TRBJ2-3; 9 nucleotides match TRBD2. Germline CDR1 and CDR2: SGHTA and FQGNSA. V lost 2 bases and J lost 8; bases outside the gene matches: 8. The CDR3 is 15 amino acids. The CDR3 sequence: CASSLSSGGRVTQYF. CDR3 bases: TGTGCCAGCAGCTTAAGTTCGGGCGGGAGGGTTACGCAGTATTTT.

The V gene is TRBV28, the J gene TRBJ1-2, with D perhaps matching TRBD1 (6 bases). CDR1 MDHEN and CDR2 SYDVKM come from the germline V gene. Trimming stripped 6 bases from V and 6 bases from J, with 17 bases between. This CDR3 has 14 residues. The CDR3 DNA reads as TGTGCCAGCAGACAGGGTGGAAGTCGGGATGGCTACACCTTC. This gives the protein CASRQGGSRDGYTF.

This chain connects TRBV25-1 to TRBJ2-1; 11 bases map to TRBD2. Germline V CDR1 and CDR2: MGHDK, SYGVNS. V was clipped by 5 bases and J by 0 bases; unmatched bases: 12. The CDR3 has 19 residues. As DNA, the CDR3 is TGTGCCAGCAGTCCTTTCGGGGCTAGCGGGAGGATCTCCTACAATGAGCAGTTCTTC. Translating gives CASSPFGASGRISYNEQFF.